This is a list of T cell receptor beta chains from one sample in a study of cytomegalovirus exposure and HLA in healthy donors. The table came from immunoSEQ multiplex PCR; TCRdb's copy has only in-frame clones and leaves some out. This sample's clone table lists 100,000 to 150,000 clones. The specimen sequenced was PBMCs. These receptors were taken from a man aged 18 to 29 in good health and CMV-seronegative. The CDR3 runs from the conserved cysteine through the conserved F or W. The D gene is left open where the match is weak.

TRBV6-5,TRBJ2-7,.,CASSPGSSIGGEQYF,TGTGCCAGCAGCCCCGGGAGTTCCATCGGCGGCGAGCAGTACTTC
TRBV10-2,TRBJ1-1,TRBD1,CASIRTGTLNTEAFF,TGCGCCAGCATTAGGACAGGAACCTTGAACACTGAAGCTTTCTTT
TRBV30,TRBJ1-2,TRBD1,CALRTGGVGYTF,TGTGCCTTACGGACAGGGGGCGTAGGCTACACCTTC
TRBV5-6,TRBJ1-5,TRBD1,CASSFGTGKYSNQPQHF,TGTGCCAGCAGCTTCGGGACAGGGAAATATAGCAATCAGCCCCAGCATTTT
TRBV4-1,TRBJ1-2,.,CASSSLAGTNAYGYTF,TGCGCCAGCAGCTCCCTAGCCGGGACAAATGCCTATGGCTACACCTTC
TRBV11-2,TRBJ2-2,TRBD1,CASRRTGRSTGELFF,TGTGCCAGCAGACGGACAGGGAGAAGTACCGGGGAGCTGTTTTTT
TRBV29-1,TRBJ2-5,TRBD2,CSVLSGSSETQYF,TGCAGCGTTCTTAGCGGGAGTTCAGAGACCCAGTACTTC
TRBV5-1,TRBJ2-2,TRBD1,CASSGDRVGAGELFF,TGCGCCAGCAGCGGGGACAGGGTGGGCGCCGGGGAGCTGTTTTTT
TRBV6-1,TRBJ1-6,TRBD1,CATGTGDLGSPLHF,TGTGCCACAGGTACAGGGGACTTAGGGTCACCCCTCCACTTT
TRBV13,TRBJ1-5,.,CASSAGNQPQHF,TGTGCCAGCAGCGCGGGGAATCAGCCCCAGCATTTT
TRBV27,TRBJ2-3,TRBD2,CASSPRGLAADTQYF,TGTGCCAGCAGTCCTCGGGGACTAGCGGCAGATACGCAGTATTTT
TRBV6-1,TRBJ1-1,.,CASSLDFGPGTEAFF,TGTGCCAGCAGTTTAGACTTCGGTCCGGGCACTGAAGCTTTCTTT
TRBV7-3,TRBJ1-1,TRBD1,CASSYADRGGTEAFF,TGTGCCAGCAGCTATGCCGACAGGGGAGGCACTGAAGCTTTCTTT
TRBV5-1,TRBJ2-1,TRBD2,CASSLWEGAIEQFF,TGCGCCAGCAGCTTGTGGGAGGGTGCCATTGAGCAGTTCTTC
TRBV18,TRBJ2-1,.,CASSPPGGTNEQFF,TGTGCCAGCTCACCACCCGGCGGAACGAATGAGCAGTTCTTC
TRBV6-1,TRBJ1-4,TRBD1,CASSPGTGLRGKLFF,TGTGCCAGCAGCCCAGGGACAGGCCTTCGGGGGAAACTGTTTTTT
TRBV28,TRBJ2-7,.,CASTSREGSNVPTYEQYF,TGTGCCAGCACTTCCCGAGAGGGTTCAAACGTTCCTACCTACGAGCAGTACTTC
TRBV7-9,TRBJ2-2,.,CASSLSGSDRSDTGELFF,TGTGCCAGCAGCCTCTCGGGATCCGACCGCTCGGACACCGGGGAGCTGTTTTTT
TRBV6-1,TRBJ2-1,TRBD2,CASNVRLAVNEQFF,TGTGCCAGCAATGTGAGACTAGCGGTTAATGAGCAGTTCTTC
TRBV27,TRBJ1-1,.,CASSPNSYTEAFF,TGTGCCAGCAGTCCAAACAGTTACACTGAAGCTTTCTTT
TRBV5-6,TRBJ2-1,TRBD2,CASSLVWGGSRDEQFF,TGTGCCAGCAGCTTGGTCTGGGGCGGGAGTAGGGATGAGCAGTTCTTC
TRBV2,TRBJ1-2,TRBD1,CASSDRDSFSGYTF,TGTGCCAGCAGTGATAGGGACAGCTTCAGTGGCTACACCTTC
TRBV10-3,TRBJ1-5,TRBD1,CATHPTGGPDSNQPQHF,TGTGCCACGCACCCCACAGGGGGCCCGGATAGCAATCAGCCCCAGCATTTT
TRBV27,TRBJ1-1,TRBD1,CASSFLGQGAGGTEAFF,TGTGCCAGCAGTTTTCTCGGACAGGGGGCCGGAGGGACTGAAGCTTTCTTT
TRBV7-2,TRBJ2-3,TRBD1,CASEDRVPDTQYF,TGTGCCAGCGAGGACAGGGTTCCAGATACGCAGTATTTT
TRBV7-2,TRBJ2-5,TRBD2,CASSIRSGIQETQYF,TGTGCCAGCAGTATTAGAAGCGGGATACAAGAGACCCAGTACTTC
TRBV28,TRBJ2-5,TRBD2,CASSSASGSFETQYF,TGTGCCAGCAGTTCCGCTAGCGGGAGTTTCGAGACCCAGTACTTC
TRBV6-1,TRBJ2-3,TRBD2,CASSEIAGGQDTQYF,TGTGCCAGCAGTGAAATAGCGGGGGGCCAAGATACGCAGTATTTT
TRBV29-1,TRBJ2-1,.,CSAASGALLGNEQFF,TGCAGCGCCGCCAGTGGGGCACTCCTTGGGAATGAGCAGTTCTTC
TRBV10-1,TRBJ2-3,.,CASSESKWTSTDTQYF,TGCGCCAGCAGTGAGTCAAAGTGGACTAGCACAGATACGCAGTATTTT